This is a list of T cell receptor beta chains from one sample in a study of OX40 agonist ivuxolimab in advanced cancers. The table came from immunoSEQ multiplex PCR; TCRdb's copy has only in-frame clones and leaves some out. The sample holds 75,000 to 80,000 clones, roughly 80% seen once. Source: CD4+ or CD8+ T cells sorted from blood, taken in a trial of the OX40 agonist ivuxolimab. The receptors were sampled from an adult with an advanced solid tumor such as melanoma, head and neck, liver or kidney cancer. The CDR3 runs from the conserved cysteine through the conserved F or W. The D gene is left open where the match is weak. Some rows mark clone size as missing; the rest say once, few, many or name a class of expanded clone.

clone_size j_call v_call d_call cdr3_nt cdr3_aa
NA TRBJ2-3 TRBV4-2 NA TGTGCCAGCAGCCAGATCCAGGGCGTAACTAGCACAGATACGCAGTATTTT CASSQIQGVTSTDTQYF
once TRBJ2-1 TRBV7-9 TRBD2 TGTGCCAGCAGCTTAGACATCTGGACTAGCAGGTCCGGTGAGCAGTTCTTC CASSLDIWTSRSGEQFF
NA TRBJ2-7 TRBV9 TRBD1 TGTGCCAGCAGTCCCGGGACAGGCTTTCTCGAGCAGTACTTC CASSPGTGFLEQYF
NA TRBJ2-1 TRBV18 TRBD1 TGTGCCAGCTCACCACCTCGCGGACAGGGCCCCTACAATGAGCAGTTCTTC CASSPPRGQGPYNEQFF
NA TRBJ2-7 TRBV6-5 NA TGTGCCAGCCCTAACCTGGGGGAAAGGTACGAGCAGTACTTC CASPNLGERYEQYF
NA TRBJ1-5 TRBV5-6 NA TGTGCCAGCAGCTTGGGAGGGGTGGGGGGGCAGCCCCAGCATTTT CASSLGGVGGQPQHF
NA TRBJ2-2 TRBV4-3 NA TGCGCCAGCAGCCAAAACTTCGGCGGGGAGCTGTTTTTT CASSQNFGGELFF
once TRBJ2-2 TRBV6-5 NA TGTGCCAGCAGTTATGGTCAGCAGACCGGGGAGCTGTTTTTT CASSYGQQTGELFF
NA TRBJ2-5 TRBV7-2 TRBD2 TGTGCCAGCAGTCTTACCCCACTAGCGGGGGCTCAGGGGGAGACCCAGTACTTC CASSLTPLAGAQGETQYF
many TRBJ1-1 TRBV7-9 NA TGTGCCAGCAGCGTAGGAGGGGTCTCTGAAGCTTTCTTT CASSVGGVSEAFF
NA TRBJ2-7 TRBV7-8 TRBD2 TGTGCCAGCAGCTCCGGACTAGCGGGAGGGCTATCCTACGAGCAGTACTTC CASSSGLAGGLSYEQYF
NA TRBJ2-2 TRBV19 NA TGTGCCAGTAGTATAGTATCTAGCTTCACCGGGGAGCTGTTTTTT CASSIVSSFTGELFF
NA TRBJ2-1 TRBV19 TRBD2 TGTGCCAGTAGTATCGGACTAGCGGGAGTCAATGAGCAGTTCTTC CASSIGLAGVNEQFF
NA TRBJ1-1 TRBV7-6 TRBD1 TGTGCCAGCAGCCGACAGGGGAACACTGAAGCTTTCTTT CASSRQGNTEAFF
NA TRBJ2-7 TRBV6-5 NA TGTGCCAGCAAACTAGCCTACGAGCAGTACTTC CASKLAYEQYF
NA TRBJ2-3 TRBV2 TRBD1 TGTGCCAGCAAGGGACAGGGGGCATATACGCAGTATTTT CASKGQGAYTQYF
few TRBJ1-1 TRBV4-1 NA TGCGCCAGCAGCCAAGTTAGGGGCAACACTGAAGCTTTCTTT CASSQVRGNTEAFF
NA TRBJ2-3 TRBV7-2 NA TGTGCCAGCAGCTTAGGCGGGCCAGATACGCAGTATTTT CASSLGGPDTQYF
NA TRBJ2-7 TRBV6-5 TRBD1 TGTGCCAGCAGTTACTCGTCGGGGACAGCCACCTACGAGCAGTACTTC CASSYSSGTATYEQYF
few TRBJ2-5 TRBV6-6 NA TGTGCCAGCAGTAAGCGAAGGGAGACCCAGTACTTC CASSKRRETQYF
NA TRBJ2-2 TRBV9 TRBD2 TGTGCCAGCAGCGTAGCGGCTAGCGGGAGCGTGAACACCGGGGAGCTGTTTTTT CASSVAASGSVNTGELFF
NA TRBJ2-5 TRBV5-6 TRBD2 TGTGCCAGCAGCTTGACGGGGACTAGCGGGAGGAACCAGTACTTC CASSLTGTSGRNQYF